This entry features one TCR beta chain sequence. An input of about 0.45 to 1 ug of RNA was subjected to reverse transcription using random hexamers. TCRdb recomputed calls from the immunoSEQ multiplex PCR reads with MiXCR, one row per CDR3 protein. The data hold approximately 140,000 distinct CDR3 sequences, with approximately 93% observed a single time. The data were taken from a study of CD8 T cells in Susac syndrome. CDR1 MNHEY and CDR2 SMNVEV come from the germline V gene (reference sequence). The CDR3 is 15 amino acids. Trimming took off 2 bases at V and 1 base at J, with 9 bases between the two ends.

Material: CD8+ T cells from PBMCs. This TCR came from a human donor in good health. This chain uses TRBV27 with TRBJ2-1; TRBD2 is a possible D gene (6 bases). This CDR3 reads CASSLAGWSYNEQFF. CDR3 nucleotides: TGTGCCAGCAGTTTAGCGGGATGGTCCTACAATGAGCAGTTCTTC.